This T cell receptor beta chain is drawn from a study of CD8 T cells in Susac syndrome. CD8+ and CD4+ T cells from blood underwent TCR beta sequencing. After extraction with the RNeasy kit, about 0.5 to 1 ug of the RNA was reverse transcribed using random hexamers. Multiplex immunoSEQ PCR targeted 54 Vbeta and 13 Jbeta TCR beta segments. TCRdb used MiXCR to reprocess the immunoSEQ multiplex PCR reads, holding one entry per CDR3 protein. The sample shows roughly 200,000 distinct CDR3 sequences, roughly 94% of them seen only once. The CDR3 spans 17 residues. The germline V gene encodes CDR1 SGHRS and CDR2 YFSETQ. The V segment lost 0 bases and the J segment 4 bases; nucleotides outside the gene matches: 10.

This chain joins TRBV5-1 and TRBJ2-3; 8 positions agree with TRBD2. The sequence was collected from a human donor with multiple sclerosis. Sequences were obtained from CD4+ T cells from PBMCs. CDR3 bases: TGCGCCAGCAGCTTGGCCCCTGGCGGGGGGAAGGCAGATACGCAGTATTTT. Amino acids: CASSLAPGGGKADTQYF.